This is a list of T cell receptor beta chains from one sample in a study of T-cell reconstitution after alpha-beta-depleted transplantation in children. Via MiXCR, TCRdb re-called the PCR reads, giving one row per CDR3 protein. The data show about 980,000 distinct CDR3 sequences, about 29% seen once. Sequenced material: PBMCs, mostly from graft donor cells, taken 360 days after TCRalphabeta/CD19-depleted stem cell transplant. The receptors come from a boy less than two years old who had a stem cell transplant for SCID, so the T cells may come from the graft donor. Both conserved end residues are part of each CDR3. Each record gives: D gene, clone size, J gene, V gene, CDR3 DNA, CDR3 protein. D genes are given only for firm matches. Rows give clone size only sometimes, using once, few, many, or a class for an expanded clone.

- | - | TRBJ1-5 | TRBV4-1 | TGCGCCAGCAGCCAACAGGTTAGGAATCAGCCCCAGCATTTT | CASSQQVRNQPQHF
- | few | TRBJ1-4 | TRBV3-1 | TGTGCCAGCAGCTACGACAGGTGGGGTGAAAAACTGTTTTTT | CASSYDRWGEKLFF
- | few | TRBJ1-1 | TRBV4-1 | TGCGCCAGCAGCCAAGGTCACGGCAGCCTGAACACTGAAGCTTTCTTT | CASSQGHGSLNTEAFF
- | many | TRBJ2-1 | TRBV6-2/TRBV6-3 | TGTGCCAGCAGTTCTAGTGGGACACGAGGGAATGAGCAGTTCTTC | CASSSSGTRGNEQFF
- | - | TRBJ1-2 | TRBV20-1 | TGCAGTGCTAGTAAGGGAAGATATAACTATGGCTACACCTTC | CSASKGRYNYGYTF
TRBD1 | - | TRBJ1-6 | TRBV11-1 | TGTGCCAGCAGGGCCGGGACAGGGGACGGTTCACCCCTCCACTTT | CASRAGTGDGSPLHF
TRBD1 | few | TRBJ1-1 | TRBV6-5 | TGTGCCAGCAATCTCCCGGGACAGGGGTTGAACACTGAAGCTTTCTTT | CASNLPGQGLNTEAFF
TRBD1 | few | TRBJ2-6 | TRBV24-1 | TGTGCCACCAGTGAGGGGGGGACAGGGGCCGGGGCCAACGTCCTGACTTTC | CATSEGGTGAGANVLTF
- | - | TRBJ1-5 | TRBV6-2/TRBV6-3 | TGTGCCAGCAGTTATCGGACAGACTTTAGCAATCAGCCCCAGCATTTT | CASSYRTDFSNQPQHF
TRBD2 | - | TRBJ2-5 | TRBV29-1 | TGCAGTGGGACGGGGGGACTCCGAAGTGAGACCCAGTACTTC | CSGTGGLRSETQYF
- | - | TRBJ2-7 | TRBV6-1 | TGTGCCAGCAGAAGGACAGATTCCTCCTACGAGCAGTACTTC | CASRRTDSSYEQYF
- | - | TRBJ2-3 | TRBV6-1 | TGTGCCAGCGGGGGGCCAGGCACAGATACGCAGTATTTT | CASGGPGTDTQYF
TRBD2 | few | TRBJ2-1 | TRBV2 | TGTGCCAGCAGTGAGGCTAGCGGGGGATACAATGAGCAGTTCTTC | CASSEASGGYNEQFF
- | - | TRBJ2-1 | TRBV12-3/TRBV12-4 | TGTGCCAGCAGTTTCACCGGGCCAGTCGATGAGCAGTTCTTC | CASSFTGPVDEQFF
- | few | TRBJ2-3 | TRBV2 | TGTGCCATTCGGGGGGCCCATAAAGGCACAGATACGCAGTATTTT | CAIRGAHKGTDTQYF
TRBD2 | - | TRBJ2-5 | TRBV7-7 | TGTGCCAGCAGCCCTCGGACTAGCGCGAACCAAGAGACCCAGTACTTC | CASSPRTSANQETQYF
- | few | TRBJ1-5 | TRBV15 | TGTGCCACCAGCAAAGGGGTTTTTCAGCCCCAGCATTTT | CATSKGVFQPQHF
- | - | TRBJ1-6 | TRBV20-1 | TGCAGTGCCGACCGAGGGGGGCCAAATAATTCACCCCTCCACTTT | CSADRGGPNNSPLHF
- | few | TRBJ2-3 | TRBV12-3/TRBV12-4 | TGTGCCAGCAGCCTTGCCCCCAGGCAGGGCACAGATACGCAGTATTTT | CASSLAPRQGTDTQYF
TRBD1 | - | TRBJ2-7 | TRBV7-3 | TGTGCCAGCAGCTCCAGGACAGGGGACTACGAGCAGTACTTC | CASSSRTGDYEQYF
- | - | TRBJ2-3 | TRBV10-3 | TGTGCCATCAGTGACCACGTAGTTATTGGCACAGATACGCAGTATTTT | CAISDHVVIGTDTQYF
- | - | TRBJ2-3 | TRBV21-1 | TGTGCCAGCAGCCAGTGTACTAGCGGGGGGGCGGGGTCGGATACGCAGTATTTT | CASSQCTSGGAGSDTQYF
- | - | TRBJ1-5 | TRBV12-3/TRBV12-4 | TGTGCCAGCAGAGGAGGGTATATTCAGCCCCAGCATTTT | CASRGGYIQPQHF
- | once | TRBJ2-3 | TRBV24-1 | TGTGCCACCAGTGATTTGGCTAGCCGAGATACGCAGTATTTT | CATSDLASRDTQYF
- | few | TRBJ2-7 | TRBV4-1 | TGCGCCAGCAGCCATTACGTCCGGGGCCCAGAGCAGTACTTC | CASSHYVRGPEQYF
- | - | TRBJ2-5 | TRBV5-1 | TGCGCCAGCAGCGTGAGGACTCCGCAAGAGACCCAGTACTTC | CASSVRTPQETQYF
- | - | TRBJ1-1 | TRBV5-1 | TGCGCCAGCAACATTGGACTGTTTCGGGGAACTGAAGCTTTCTTT | CASNIGLFRGTEAFF
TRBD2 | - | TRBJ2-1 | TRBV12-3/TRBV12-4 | TGTGCCAGCACCCTTCCGGGACTAGCGGGGTTTGAGCAGTTCTTC | CASTLPGLAGFEQFF
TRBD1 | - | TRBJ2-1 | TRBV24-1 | TGTGCCACCAGTGGTACCGGGACAGGGGGCTTCAATGAGCAGTTCTTC | CATSGTGTGGFNEQFF
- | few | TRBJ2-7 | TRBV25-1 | TGTGCCACCCAGAAACAGGGGGGGTTAGAGCAGTACTTC | CATQKQGGLEQYF
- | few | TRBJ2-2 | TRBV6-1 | TGTGCCAGCAGCCCCCTCGGCAGGTCGAACACCGGGGAGCTGTTTTTT | CASSPLGRSNTGELFF
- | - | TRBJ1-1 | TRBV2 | TGTGCCAGCTCTGGAGGGCCGGTAGAAGCTTTCTTT | CASSGGPVEAFF
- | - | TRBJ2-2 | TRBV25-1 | TGTGCCAGCAGTCCCCTAAACAGGGCCCCCGGGGAGCTGTTTTTT | CASSPLNRAPGELFF
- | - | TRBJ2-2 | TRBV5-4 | TGTGCCAGCAGCTTAGAATCCCGGACTGGGGAGCTGTTTTTT | CASSLESRTGELFF
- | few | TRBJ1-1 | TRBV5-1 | TGCGCCAGCAGCTTGGTGGGACCCCCGGGCACTGAAGCTTTCTTT | CASSLVGPPGTEAFF
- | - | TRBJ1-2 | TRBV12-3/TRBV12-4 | TGTGCCAGCAGCCTAGCCGCCCCCTCGGGCGGCTACACCTTC | CASSLAAPSGGYTF
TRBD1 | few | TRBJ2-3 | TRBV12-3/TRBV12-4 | TGTGCCAGCAGTTTCGGGTTATGGACAACCGGGACAGGGGGAGCGGGGATGAATACGCAGTATTTT | CASSFGLWTTGTGGAGMNTQYF
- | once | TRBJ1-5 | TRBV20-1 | TGCAGTGCTAGTATGCGGCAGGGGCTTCAGCCCCGGCATTTT | CSASMRQGLQPRHF
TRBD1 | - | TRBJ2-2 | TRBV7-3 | TGTGCCAGCAGCTTACACTCGGGACAGGTGCGGAACACCGGGGAGCTGTTTTTT | CASSLHSGQVRNTGELFF
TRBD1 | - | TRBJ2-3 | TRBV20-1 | TGCAGTGCCGACAGGGCAAATACGCAGTATTTT | CSADRANTQYF
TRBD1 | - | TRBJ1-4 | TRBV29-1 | TGCAGCGTGAGGACAGGGGGAGGTGAAAAACTGTTTTTT | CSVRTGGGEKLFF
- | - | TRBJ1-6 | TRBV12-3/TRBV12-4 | TGTGCCAGCAGTCTGGGACTTTTGAATTCACCCCTCCACTTT | CASSLGLLNSPLHF
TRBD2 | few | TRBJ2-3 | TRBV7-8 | TGTGCCAGCAGCTTATGGGGACTAGCGACTAGCACAGATACGCAGTATTTT | CASSLWGLATSTDTQYF
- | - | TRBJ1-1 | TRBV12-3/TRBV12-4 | TGTGCCAGCAGCCGCGAGGGGTACACTGAAGCTTTCTTT | CASSREGYTEAFF
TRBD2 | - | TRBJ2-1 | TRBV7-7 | TGTGCCAGCAGCCCCGCTTTCCGAAGCGGGGGTTACAATGAGCAGTTCTTC | CASSPAFRSGGYNEQFF